This is a list of T cell receptor beta chains from one sample in a study of blood T cell repertoires in COVID-19. Measured with immunoSEQ multiplex PCR; TCRdb has only the in-frame clones, and not every one. The table lists approximately 250,000 clones, approximately 84% of them singletons. The sequenced sample was peripheral blood. These receptors were obtained from a man aged 50 to 60 with acute or convalescent COVID-19. Each CDR3 is given with its conserved first and last residue. D genes are given only for firm matches. Rows may omit the clone size; those that give it use once, few, many or a size class.

clone size,D gene,V gene,J gene,CDR3 DNA,CDR3 protein
-,TRBD2,TRBV14,TRBJ2-1,TGTGCCAGCAGCCCACTAGCGGGAGGGGGCTATGAGCAGTTCTTC,CASSPLAGGGYEQFF
-,-,TRBV7-6,TRBJ1-4,TGTGCCAGCAGCGCATTCGGGGTCGGATCTAATGAAAAACTGTTTTTT,CASSAFGVGSNEKLFF
-,-,TRBV6-1,TRBJ2-7,TGTGCCAGCAGTGAACGCGGAGGTAGCTCCTACGAGCAGTACTTC,CASSERGGSSYEQYF
-,TRBD2,TRBV9,TRBJ2-7,TGTGCCAGCAGCCCCCGGACTAGCAAGTACGAGCAGTACTTC,CASSPRTSKYEQYF
once,-,TRBV7-2,TRBJ1-2,TGTGCCAGCAGCCAGACAAGGCTTGGCTACACCTTC,CASSQTRLGYTF
-,-,TRBV5-1,TRBJ2-7,TGCGCCAGCAGCTTGGGTGGGGCGGGGCCCTCCTACGAGCAGTACTTC,CASSLGGAGPSYEQYF
-,-,TRBV29-1,TRBJ2-7,TGCAGCGTGCCCCTCCCAGGGAACGAGCAGTACTTC,CSVPLPGNEQYF
once,TRBD1,TRBV15,TRBJ1-3,TGTGCCACCAGCTCAGACAGGGGTAGATACACCATATATTTT,CATSSDRGRYTIYF
-,TRBD1,TRBV2,TRBJ1-1,TGTGCCAGCAGTGAGAGAGGGGGCCCAAACACTGAAGCTTTCTTT,CASSERGGPNTEAFF
-,TRBD1,TRBV11-1,TRBJ2-7,TGTGCCAGCAGGCAATCCCGGACAGGCAATACCTACGAGCAGTACTTC,CASRQSRTGNTYEQYF
-,TRBD1,TRBV5-1,TRBJ2-2,TGCGCCAGCAGCCGGGACAGGTCGAACGGGGGGGAGCTGTTTTTT,CASSRDRSNGGELFF
-,-,TRBV2,TRBJ2-5,TGTGCCAGCAGTGAACTTTACGGGAACCAAGAGACCCAGTACTTC,CASSELYGNQETQYF
-,TRBD2,TRBV5-1,TRBJ2-7,TGCGCCAGCAGCCCGGGACTAGCGGGATCCTACGAGCAGTACTTC,CASSPGLAGSYEQYF
-,TRBD2,TRBV30,TRBJ2-3,TGTGCCTGGAGTGGATCGGCGGGGGGGCCGGGAGATACGCAGTATTTT,CAWSGSAGGPGDTQYF
once,-,TRBV4-1,TRBJ2-1,TGCGCCAGCAGCCCCGGACTCTACAATGAGCAGTTCTTC,CASSPGLYNEQFF
-,-,TRBV2,TRBJ2-7,TGTGCCAGCAGTCCAGGGGCCGCCGCCTCCTACGAGCAGTACTTC,CASSPGAAASYEQYF
-,TRBD2,TRBV5-1,TRBJ2-1,TGCGCCAGCAGCTTGGAGGGGACTAGAAGAGGCAATGAGCAGTTCTTC,CASSLEGTRRGNEQFF
-,TRBD1,TRBV7-8,TRBJ1-1,TGTGCCAGCAGCCCCAAACAGGGGGGTCGGGGGACTGAAGCTTTCTTT,CASSPKQGGRGTEAFF
-,-,TRBV11-3,TRBJ1-1,TGTGCCAGCAGCCTGTCCGGGAACACTGAAGCTTTCTTT,CASSLSGNTEAFF
-,-,TRBV14,TRBJ2-7,TGTGCCAGCAGCCTGGGGGGAAGCGGGACACCCTACGAGCAGTACTTC,CASSLGGSGTPYEQYF
-,-,TRBV7-3,TRBJ2-3,TGTGCCAGCAGCTTATATAGCGGAGATACGCAGTATTTT,CASSLYSGDTQYF
-,TRBD2,TRBV28,TRBJ2-1,TGTGCCAGCAGTTCATTAGCGGGAGGGGCCGAAGAGCAGTTCTTC,CASSSLAGGAEEQFF
-,-,TRBV11-2,TRBJ1-6,TGTGCCAGCAGCTTATTCGCGAATTCACCCCTCCACTTT,CASSLFANSPLHF
-,-,TRBV28,TRBJ1-2,TGTGCCATAGCGACGCATCAGAGCTATGGCTACACCTTC,CAIATHQSYGYTF
once,TRBD1,TRBV24-1,TRBJ1-5,TGTGCCACCAGTGGCGAGACAGGGATTGGTGAATATAGCAATCAGCCCCAGCATTTT,CATSGETGIGEYSNQPQHF
-,-,TRBV12-5,TRBJ1-4,TGTGCTAGTACAACAGATATTTACGCAACTAATGAAAAACTGTTTTTT,CASTTDIYATNEKLFF
-,-,TRBV11-2,TRBJ2-1,TGTGCCAGCAGCTCGGGACAAACGTCCAATGAGCAGTTCTTC,CASSSGQTSNEQFF
-,-,TRBV6-2/TRBV6-3,TRBJ2-3,TGTGCCAGCAGTTGGTCTAGCATCCCAGATACGCAGTATTTT,CASSWSSIPDTQYF
-,TRBD1,TRBV6-5,TRBJ1-3,TGTGCCAGCAGAGGGACAGCCAAAGGAAACACCATATATTTT,CASRGTAKGNTIYF
-,TRBD1,TRBV5-6,TRBJ1-5,TGTGCCAGCAGCTTGGGTGGGACAGGGTGGTCTCAGCCCCAGCATTTT,CASSLGGTGWSQPQHF
-,TRBD1,TRBV4-1,TRBJ1-5,TGCGCCAGCAGCCAAGACACAGGGGGCGGTCAGCCCCAGCATTTT,CASSQDTGGGQPQHF
-,-,TRBV29-1,TRBJ2-3,TGCAGCGTTCGCAGAGGTGCTAGCACAGATACGCAGTATTTT,CSVRRGASTDTQYF
-,-,TRBV30,TRBJ2-1,TGTGCCTGGAGTCCGACAAATGAGCAGTTCTTC,CAWSPTNEQFF
-,TRBD1,TRBV11-2,TRBJ1-6,TGTGCCAGCAGCGTAACGGGACAGGGGGGAAATTCACCCCTCCACTTT,CASSVTGQGGNSPLHF
-,TRBD2,TRBV6-5,TRBJ2-7,TGTGCCAGCAGTTTGGGACTAGCGGGGAGCGAGCAGTACTTC,CASSLGLAGSEQYF
-,TRBD2,TRBV15,TRBJ2-2,TGTGCCACCAGCCCAAAAGCGGGAGGAACGAACACCGGGGAGCTGTTTTTT,CATSPKAGGTNTGELFF
-,-,TRBV9,TRBJ2-5,TGTGCCAGCAGCGTACAGGGTGAGACCCAGTACTTC,CASSVQGETQYF
once,-,TRBV10-2,TRBJ2-5,TGCGCCAGCAGTGGGACAGTACAAGAGACCCAGTACTTC,CASSGTVQETQYF
-,TRBD2,TRBV9,TRBJ2-7,TGTGCCAGCAGCGTAGCTAGTCTAGCGGACGAGCAGTACTTC,CASSVASLADEQYF
-,TRBD1,TRBV2,TRBJ1-5,TGTGCCAGCAGGGAGGGGGCTTTACAGCCCCAGCATTTT,CASREGALQPQHF
once,-,TRBV5-1,TRBJ1-1,TGCGCCAGCAGCTTGGCAGGGGACACTGAAGCTTTCTTT,CASSLAGDTEAFF
-,-,TRBV5-3,TRBJ1-1,TGTGCCAGAAGCTCGTGGGCGAAACACGGCCCTGAAGCTTTCTTT,CARSSWAKHGPEAFF
-,-,TRBV7-6,TRBJ2-3,TGTGCCAGCAGCCAAGTAGAGGAATACACAGATACGCAGTATTTT,CASSQVEEYTDTQYF
-,TRBD2,TRBV7-8,TRBJ2-7,TGTGCCAGCAGCTTATGGGCGGGAGGGAACGAGCAGTACTTC,CASSLWAGGNEQYF
-,-,TRBV5-4,TRBJ1-1,TGTGCCAGCAGCAAGGGACTGAACATGAACACTGAAGCTTTCTTT,CASSKGLNMNTEAFF
-,-,TRBV2,TRBJ1-1,TGTGCCAGCTCCCTGCAGAAAGCGCAGAACACTGAAGCTTTCTTT,CASSLQKAQNTEAFF
few,-,TRBV19,TRBJ2-3,TGTGCCAGTAGTATGGGAGTCGAGGGCACGCAGTATTTT,CASSMGVEGTQYF
-,-,TRBV4-2,TRBJ2-7,TGTGCCAGCAGCCAAGAACCTTCGCGACAGACCTTTTACGAGCAGTACTTC,CASSQEPSRQTFYEQYF
-,TRBD1,TRBV5-1,TRBJ2-1,TGCGCCAGCAGCTTCAGCTTAGACAGGGGGAGGGACAATGAGCAGTTCTTC,CASSFSLDRGRDNEQFF
-,-,TRBV7-8,TRBJ2-1,TGTGCCAGCAGCTCCCGGGACTCCGCCCCTGGGGTGCAGTTCTTC,CASSSRDSAPGVQFF
-,-,TRBV27,TRBJ2-7,TGTGCCAGCAGTTCGGGGACATCTTACGAGCAGTACTTC,CASSSGTSYEQYF
-,TRBD1,TRBV10-3,TRBJ2-2,TGTGCCATCAGAATAGGACAGGGGGCGAATTTCCCCGGGGAGCTGTTTTTT,CAIRIGQGANFPGELFF
-,-,TRBV4-1,TRBJ1-1,TGCGCCAGCAGCCAAGACCCCCGCGGGGTGAGTGAAGCTTTCTTT,CASSQDPRGVSEAFF